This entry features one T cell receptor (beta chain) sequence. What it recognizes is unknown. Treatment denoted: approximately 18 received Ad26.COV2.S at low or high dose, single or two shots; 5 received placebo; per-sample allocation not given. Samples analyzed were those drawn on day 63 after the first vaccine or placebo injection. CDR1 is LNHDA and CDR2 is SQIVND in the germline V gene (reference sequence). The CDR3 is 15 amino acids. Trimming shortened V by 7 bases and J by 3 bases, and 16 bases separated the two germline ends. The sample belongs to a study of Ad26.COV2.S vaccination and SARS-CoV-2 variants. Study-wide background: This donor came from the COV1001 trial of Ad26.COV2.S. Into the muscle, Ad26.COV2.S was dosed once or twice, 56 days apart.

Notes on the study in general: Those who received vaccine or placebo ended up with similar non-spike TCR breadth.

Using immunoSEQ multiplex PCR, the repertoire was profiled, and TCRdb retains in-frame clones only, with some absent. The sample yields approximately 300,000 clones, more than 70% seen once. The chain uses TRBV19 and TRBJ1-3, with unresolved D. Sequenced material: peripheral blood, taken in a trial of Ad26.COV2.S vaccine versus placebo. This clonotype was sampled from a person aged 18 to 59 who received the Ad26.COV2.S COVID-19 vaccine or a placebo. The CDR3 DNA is TGTGCCAGTACACGGAGCTCGGGCCTTGGAAACACCATATATTTT. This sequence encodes CASTRSSGLGNTIYF.